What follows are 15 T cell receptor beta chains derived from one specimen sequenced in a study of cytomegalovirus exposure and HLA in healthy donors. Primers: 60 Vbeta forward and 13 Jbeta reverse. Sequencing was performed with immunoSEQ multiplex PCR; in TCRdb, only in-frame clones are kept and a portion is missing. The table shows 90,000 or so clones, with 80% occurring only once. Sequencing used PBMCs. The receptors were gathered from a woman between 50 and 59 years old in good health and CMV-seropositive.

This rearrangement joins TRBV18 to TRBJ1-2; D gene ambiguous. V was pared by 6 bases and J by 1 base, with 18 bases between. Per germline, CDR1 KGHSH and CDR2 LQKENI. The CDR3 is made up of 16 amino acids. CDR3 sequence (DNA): TGTGCCAGCTCCCCAAATCCAAGTTCACTTAACTATGGCTACACCTTC. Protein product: CASSPNPSSLNYGYTF.

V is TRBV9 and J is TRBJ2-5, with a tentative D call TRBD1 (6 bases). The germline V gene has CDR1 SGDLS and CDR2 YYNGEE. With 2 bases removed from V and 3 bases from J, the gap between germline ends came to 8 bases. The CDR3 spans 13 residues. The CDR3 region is CASSVQGKETQYF. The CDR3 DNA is TGTGCCAGCAGCGTCCAGGGGAAAGAGACCCAGTACTTC.

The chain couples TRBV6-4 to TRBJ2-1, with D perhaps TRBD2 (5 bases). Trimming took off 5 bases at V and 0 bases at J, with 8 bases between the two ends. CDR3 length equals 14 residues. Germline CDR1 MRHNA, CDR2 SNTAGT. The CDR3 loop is CASSSGSSYNEQFF. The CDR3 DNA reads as TGTGCCAGCAGTAGCGGCAGCTCCTACAATGAGCAGTTCTTC.

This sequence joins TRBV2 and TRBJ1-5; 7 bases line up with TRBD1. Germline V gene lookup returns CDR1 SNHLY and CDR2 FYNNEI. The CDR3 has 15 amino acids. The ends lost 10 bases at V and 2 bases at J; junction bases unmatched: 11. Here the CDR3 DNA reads TGTGCCACCAGGGGGGGGAGCGGCGGCAATCAGCCCCAGCATTTT. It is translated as CATRGGSGGNQPQHF. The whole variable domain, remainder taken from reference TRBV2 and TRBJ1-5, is EPEVTQTPSHQVTQMGQEVILRCVPISNHLYFYWYRQILGQKVEFLVSFYNNEISEKSEIFDDQFSVERPDGSNFTLKIRSTKLEDSAMYFCATRGGSGGNQPQHFGDGTRLSIL.

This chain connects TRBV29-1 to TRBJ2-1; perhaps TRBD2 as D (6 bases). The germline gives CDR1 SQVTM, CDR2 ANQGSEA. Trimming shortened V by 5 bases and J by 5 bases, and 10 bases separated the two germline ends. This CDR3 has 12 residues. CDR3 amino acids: CSVLAANNEQFF. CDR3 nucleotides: TGCAGCGTTTTAGCGGCGAACAATGAGCAGTTCTTC.

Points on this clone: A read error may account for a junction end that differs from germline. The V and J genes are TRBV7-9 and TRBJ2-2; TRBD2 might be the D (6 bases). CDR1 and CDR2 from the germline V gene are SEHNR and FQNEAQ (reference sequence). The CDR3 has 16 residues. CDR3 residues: CSSSSWRGTSTGELFF. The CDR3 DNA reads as TGTTCCAGCAGCTCCTGGAGGGGTACTAGCACCGGGGAGCTGTTTTTT.

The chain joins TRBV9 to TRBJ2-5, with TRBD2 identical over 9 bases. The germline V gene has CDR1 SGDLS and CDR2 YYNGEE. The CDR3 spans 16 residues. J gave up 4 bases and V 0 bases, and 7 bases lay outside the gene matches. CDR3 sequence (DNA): TGTGCCAGCAGCGTAGGGGCGGGGGGGCAGTCAGAGACCCAGTACTTC. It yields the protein CASSVGAGGQSETQYF. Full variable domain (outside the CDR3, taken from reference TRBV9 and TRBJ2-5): DSGVTQTPKHLITATGQRVTLRCSPRSGDLSVYWYQQSLDQGLQFLIQYYNGEERAKGNILERFSAQQFPDLHSELNLSSLELGDSALYFCASSVGAGGQSETQYFGPGTRLLVL.

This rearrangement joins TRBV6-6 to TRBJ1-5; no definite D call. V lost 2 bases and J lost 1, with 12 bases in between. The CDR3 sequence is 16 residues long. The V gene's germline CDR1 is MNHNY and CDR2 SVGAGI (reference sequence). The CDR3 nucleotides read TGTGCCAGCAGTTACCACGGAAGAGGGAGCAATCAGCCCCAGCATTTT. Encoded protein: CASSYHGRGSNQPQHF.

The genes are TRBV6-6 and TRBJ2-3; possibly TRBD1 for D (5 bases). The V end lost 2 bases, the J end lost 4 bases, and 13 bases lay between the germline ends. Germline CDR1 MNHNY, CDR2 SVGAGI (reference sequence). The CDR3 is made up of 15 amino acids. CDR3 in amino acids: CASSYRQGAPDTQYF. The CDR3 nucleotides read TGTGCCAGCAGTTACAGGCAGGGCGCCCCAGATACGCAGTATTTT.

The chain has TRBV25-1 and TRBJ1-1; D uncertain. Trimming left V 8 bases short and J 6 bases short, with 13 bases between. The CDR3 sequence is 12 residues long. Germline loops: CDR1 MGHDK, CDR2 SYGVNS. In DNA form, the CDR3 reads TGTGCCAGCCGGGGTCCCGGGGCTGAAGCTTTCTTT. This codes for CASRGPGAEAFF.

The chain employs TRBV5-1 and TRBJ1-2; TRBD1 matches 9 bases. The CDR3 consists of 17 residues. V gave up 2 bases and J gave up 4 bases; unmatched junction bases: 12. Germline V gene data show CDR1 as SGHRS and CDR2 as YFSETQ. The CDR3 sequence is CASSLAFPGQGTYGYTF. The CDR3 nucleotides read TGCGCCAGCAGCTTAGCTTTTCCGGGACAGGGTACCTATGGCTACACCTTC.

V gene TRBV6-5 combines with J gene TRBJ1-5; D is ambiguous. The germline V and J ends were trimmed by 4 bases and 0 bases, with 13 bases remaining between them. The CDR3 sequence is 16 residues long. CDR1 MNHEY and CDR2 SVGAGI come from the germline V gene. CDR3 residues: CASSSRWADSNQPQHF. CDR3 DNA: TGTGCCAGCAGTTCACGCTGGGCCGATAGCAATCAGCCCCAGCATTTT.

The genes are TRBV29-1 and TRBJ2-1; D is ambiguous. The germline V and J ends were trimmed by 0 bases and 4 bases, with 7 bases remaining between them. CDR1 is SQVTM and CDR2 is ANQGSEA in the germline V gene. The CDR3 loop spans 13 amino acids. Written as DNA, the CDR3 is TGCAGCGTTGAAGAAAGCAAGTACAATGAGCAGTTCTTC. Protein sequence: CSVEESKYNEQFF.

For the CDR3, the DNA is TGCAGCGGCCAGACAGATAGCAATCAGCCCCAGCATTTT. Amino acid sequence: CSGQTDSNQPQHF. The gene calls are TRBV29-1 and TRBJ1-5; a possible D gene is TRBD1 (5 bases). Trimming cost V 7 bases and J 0 bases, with 10 bases left between them. Germline CDR1 is SQVTM and CDR2 is ANQGSEA. The length of the CDR3 is 13 residues.

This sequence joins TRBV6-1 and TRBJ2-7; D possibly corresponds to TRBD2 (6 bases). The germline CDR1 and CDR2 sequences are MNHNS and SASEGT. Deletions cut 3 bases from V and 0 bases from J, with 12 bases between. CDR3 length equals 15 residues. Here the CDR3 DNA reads TGTGCCAGCAGTGAGCCGACTAGGCTCTCCTACGAGCAGTACGTC. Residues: CASSEPTRLSYEQYV.